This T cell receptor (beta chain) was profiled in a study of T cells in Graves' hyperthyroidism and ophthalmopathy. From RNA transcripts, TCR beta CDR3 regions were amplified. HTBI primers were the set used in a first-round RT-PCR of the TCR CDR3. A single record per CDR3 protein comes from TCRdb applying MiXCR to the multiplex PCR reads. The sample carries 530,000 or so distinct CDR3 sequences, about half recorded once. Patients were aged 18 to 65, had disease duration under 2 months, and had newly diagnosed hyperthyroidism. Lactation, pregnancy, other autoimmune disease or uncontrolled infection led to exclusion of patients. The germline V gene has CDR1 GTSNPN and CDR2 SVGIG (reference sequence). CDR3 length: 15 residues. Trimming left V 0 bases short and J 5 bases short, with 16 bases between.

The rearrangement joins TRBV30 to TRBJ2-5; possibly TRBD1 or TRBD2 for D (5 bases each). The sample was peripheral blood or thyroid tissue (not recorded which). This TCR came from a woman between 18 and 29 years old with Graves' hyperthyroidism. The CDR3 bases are TGTGCCTGGAGTGTAGAGGTCGGGGCCGGTGAGACCCAGTACTTC. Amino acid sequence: CAWSVEVGAGETQYF.